The 5 T cell receptor beta chains given below trace back to one sample, sequenced in a study of precursors of human CD4 cytotoxic T cells. Sorted CD4+ central memory, effector memory, IL-7R-high TEMRA and IL-7R-negative TEMRA cells underwent bulk UMI sequencing. In TCRdb, the reads were re-called with MiXCR into one record per CDR3 protein. This sample has about 580 distinct CDR3 sequences, with around a fifth found just once. Sequences were obtained from memory CD4+ T cells from blood (PBMCs). These receptors came from a human donor in good health.

In regard to this clonotype: This may stem from a read error, because a much larger clone lies one nucleotide away. The gene calls are TRBV5-1 and TRBJ2-7; 9 nucleotides match TRBD2. V was clipped by 1 base and J by 2 bases; unmatched bases: 10. CDR3 length: 17 amino acids. CDR1 SGHRS and CDR2 YFSETQ come from the germline V gene. This CDR3 reads CASSLYLAGRLAYEQYF. As DNA, the CDR3 is TGCGCCAGCAGCTTGTATCTAGCGGGGAGACTAGCCTACGAGCAGTACTTC.

In this sample, this clonotype is large. This chain joins TRBV4-2 and TRBJ2-2; a weak D match, TRBD1 (6 bases). CDR3 length: 15 residues. Germline CDR1 LGHNA, CDR2 YNFKEQ. Trimming removed 4 bases from V and 7 bases from J, with 16 bases in between. CDR3 protein: CASSPQGLRDGELFF. CDR3 nucleotides: TGTGCCAGCAGCCCACAGGGTCTAAGGGACGGGGAGCTGTTTTTT.

This clonotype is labeled as large. The chain recombines TRBV7-3 with TRBJ2-1; D ambiguous. The CDR3 is 13 residues long. Germline CDR1 is SGHTA and CDR2 is FQGTGA. V dropped 5 bases and J dropped 5 bases, with 10 bases sitting between them. In nucleotides, the CDR3 is TGTGCCAGCAGCAAATCACAAAACAATGAGCAGTTCTTC. Translation: CASSKSQNNEQFF.

This clonotype is hyperexpanded (1% or more) within its sample. The chain recombines TRBV18 with TRBJ1-2; D unresolved. The CDR3 has 12 residues. Germline assignment: CDR1 KGHSH and CDR2 LQKENI. V was shortened by 3 bases and J by 5 bases, with 7 bases between the two germline ends. CDR3 residues: CASSPVEYGYTF. The CDR3 bases are TGTGCCAGCTCACCGGTCGAGTATGGCTACACCTTC. The full variable domain, in which reference TRBV18 and TRBJ1-2 provide the parts outside the CDR3, is NAGVMQNPRHLVRRRGQEARLRCSPMKGHSHVYWYRQLPEEGLKFMVYLQKENIIDESGMPKERFSAEFPKEGPSILRIQQVVRGDSAAYFCASSPVEYGYTFGSGTRLTVV.

V and J are TRBV5-5 and TRBJ2-2, with TRBD1 as a possible D gene (5 bases). The germline V gene has CDR1 SGHKS and CDR2 YYEKEE (reference sequence). The CDR3 has 16 residues. V was shortened by 0 bases and J by 5 bases, with 14 bases between the two germline ends. In DNA form, the CDR3 reads TGTGCCAGCAGCTTGGGGCCTCAGGGCGTAACCGGGGAGCTGTTTTTT. Protein product: CASSLGPQGVTGELFF.